This T cell receptor (beta chain) was sequenced during a study of shared clonotypes between healthy human individuals. The study, taken as a whole, reports: Compared with clonotypes that all four donors shared, non-shared clonotypes had lower generation probabilities. In general, naive subsets displayed greater estimated richness than memory subsets did.

Germline loops: CDR1 SGHAT, CDR2 FQNNGV. Trimming took 4 bases from V and 2 from J; bases not matched to a gene: 12. The CDR3 runs 18 residues. To note about this clone: The antigen is undetermined.

Several immunoSEQ plates received, in even portions, the genomic DNA of each subset. Clones were sequenced by immunoSEQ multiplex PCR, and TCRdb holds only the in-frame ones, with some missing. There are about a million clones in the sample; approximately 75% occur only once, and almost 0.9% lies in the top ten. The specimen sequenced was memory CD4+ T cells from PBMCs. Subset of the sample: CD45RA-negative fraction. The V gene is TRBV11-2, the J gene TRBJ2-7, with 12 nucleotides matching TRBD2. The sequence was collected from a man between 18 and 35 years old in good health. Some clones in this sample may be carry-over from other donors' samples. Here the CDR3 reads CASSSPNLASGRAYEQYF. The CDR3 DNA reads TGTGCCAGCAGCTCTCCTAATCTGGCTAGCGGGAGGGCCTACGAGCAGTACTTC.